This T cell receptor (beta chain) was retrieved from a study of graft-versus-host responses after intestinal transplantation. Study results and limitations: In recipient marrow, GvH clones were found, and some appeared first in ileum or blood.

Germline CDR1 and CDR2: SGHTA and FQGNSA. The length of the CDR3 is 15 residues. Trimming left V 4 bases short and J 0 bases short, with 13 bases between. As regards this clone: Its specificity is not known.

Libraries were prepared by immunoSEQ multiplex PCR; TCRdb keeps only in-frame clonotypes and omits some of them. This sample has over 75,000 clones, with 88% found just once. The chain is built from TRBV7-2 and TRBJ2-7, with D uncertain. Sample: unstimulated CD4+ T cells sorted from spleen or lymph node cells, taken before transplant. The origin of this receptor is a human donor who was the organ donor for an intestinal transplant. CDR3 in DNA: TGTGCCAGCAGCTCCTACCTGGGCTCCTCCTACGAGCAGTACTTC. Amino acids: CASSSYLGSSYEQYF.